This T cell receptor (beta chain) is from a study of radiotherapy plus CTLA-4 blockade in lung cancer. Measured with immunoSEQ multiplex PCR; TCRdb has only the in-frame clones, and not every one. The sample lists 35,000 to 50,000 clones, about 70% occurring once. The CDR3 loop spans 15 amino acids. The V gene lost 1 base and the J gene lost 2 bases, with 12 bases spanning the gap. Germline assignment: CDR1 SGHTA and CDR2 FQGNSA. This rearrangement joins TRBV7-2 to TRBJ2-7, with D possibly TRBD2 on 5 matching bases. The TCR was taken from a human donor with non-small cell lung cancer who had a partial response to radiotherapy plus ipilimumab. The sample was peripheral blood, taken from a patient treated with radiotherapy plus ipilimumab. CDR3 sequence (DNA): TGTGCCAGCAGCTTAGGACCAGCGGATACCTACGAGCAGTACTTC. As protein: CASSLGPADTYEQYF.